This T cell receptor (beta chain) was captured by sequencing in a study of shared clonotypes between healthy human individuals. Looking at the study overall: Plates per donor: three CD4 naive, three CD4 memory, two CD8 naive, one CD8 memory.

Terminally differentiated effector memory CD45RA+ cells were left out of the naive CD8 fraction, which was CD45RO-negative and positively selected for CCR7. Regarding the study as a whole: Naive subsets typically showed greater estimated richness than memory subsets. Unshared clonotypes carried lower generation probabilities than those common to all four donors.

Replicate PCRs run on sorted subsets employed roughly 180 ng DNA, 25,000 to 35,000 T cell genomes. Libraries were prepared by immunoSEQ multiplex PCR; TCRdb keeps only in-frame clonotypes and omits some of them. The sample contains about 2.2 million clones, about 94% of which appear only once. Comment on this clone: Its specificity is unknown.

The CDR3 runs 12 residues. Germline CDR1 reads WNHNN; CDR2 reads SYGVQD (reference sequence). V shed 3 bases, J shed 9 bases, and the junction held 2 bases outside the gene matches. This TCR came from a man between 18 and 29 years old in good health. Some clones in this sample may be carry-over from other donors' samples. The rearrangement joins TRBV10-1 to TRBJ2-1; 7 nucleotides align to TRBD1. Sequencing used naive CD8+ T cells from PBMCs. The CDR3 loop is CASSDRGTEQFF. CDR3 sequence (DNA): TGCGCCAGCAGTGACAGGGGGACTGAGCAGTTCTTC.